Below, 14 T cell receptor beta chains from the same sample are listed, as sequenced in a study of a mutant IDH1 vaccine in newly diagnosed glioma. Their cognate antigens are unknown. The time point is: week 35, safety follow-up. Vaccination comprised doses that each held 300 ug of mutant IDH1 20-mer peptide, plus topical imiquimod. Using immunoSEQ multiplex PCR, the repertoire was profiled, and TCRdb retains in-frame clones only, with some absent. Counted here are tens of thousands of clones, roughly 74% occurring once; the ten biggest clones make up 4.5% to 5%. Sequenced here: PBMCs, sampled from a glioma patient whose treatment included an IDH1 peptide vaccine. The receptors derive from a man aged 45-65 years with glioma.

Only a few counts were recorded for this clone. The CDR3: CASSPPTGWDYGYTF. In DNA, the CDR3 is TGTGCCAGCTCACCACCGACAGGGTGGGACTATGGCTACACCTTC. The rearrangement links TRBV18 to TRBJ1-2; 7 positions match TRBD1. V was clipped by 0 bases and J by 3 bases; unmatched bases: 4. CDR3 length: 15 residues. From germline, CDR1 is KGHSH and CDR2 LQKENI. Full variable domain (rest looked up from reference TRBV18 and TRBJ1-2): NAGVMQNPRHLVRRRGQEARLRCSPMKGHSHVYWYRQLPEEGLKFMVYLQKENIIDESGMPKERFSAEFPKEGPSILRIQQVVRGDSAAYFCASSPPTGWDYGYTFGSGTRLTVV.

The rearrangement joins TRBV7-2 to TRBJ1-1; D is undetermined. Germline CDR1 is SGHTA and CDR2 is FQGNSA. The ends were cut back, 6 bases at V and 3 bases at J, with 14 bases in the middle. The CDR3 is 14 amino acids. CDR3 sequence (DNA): TGTGCCAGCAGTCTCAATTCAAGAGACACTGAAGCTTTCTTT. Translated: CASSLNSRDTEAFF.

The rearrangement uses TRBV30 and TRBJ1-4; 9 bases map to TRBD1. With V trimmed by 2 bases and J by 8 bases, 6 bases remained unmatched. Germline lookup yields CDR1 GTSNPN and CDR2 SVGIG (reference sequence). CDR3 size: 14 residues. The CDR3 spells CAWSIQGAGEKLFF. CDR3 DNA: TGTGCCTGGAGTATACAGGGGGCAGGGGAAAAACTGTTTTTT.

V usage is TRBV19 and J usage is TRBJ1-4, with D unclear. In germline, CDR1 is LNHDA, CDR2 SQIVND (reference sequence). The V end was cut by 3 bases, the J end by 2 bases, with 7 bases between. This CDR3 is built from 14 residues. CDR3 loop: CASSMSGTNEKLFF. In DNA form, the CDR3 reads TGTGCCAGTAGTATGTCCGGGACTAATGAAAAACTGTTTTTT.

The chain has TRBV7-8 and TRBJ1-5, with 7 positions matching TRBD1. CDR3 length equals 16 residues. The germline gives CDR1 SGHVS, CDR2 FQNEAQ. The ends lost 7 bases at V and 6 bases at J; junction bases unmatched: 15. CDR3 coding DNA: TGTGCCAGCACCAAGGGGGCCGGGGGAGAGGGTCAGCCCCAGCATTTT. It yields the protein CASTKGAGGEGQPQHF. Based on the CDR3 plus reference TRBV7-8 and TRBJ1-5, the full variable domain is GAGVSQSPRYKVAKRGQDVALRCDPISGHVSLFWYQQALGQGPEFLTYFQNEAQLDKSGLPSDRFFAERPEGSVSTLKIQRTQQEDSAVYLCASTKGAGGEGQPQHFGDGTRLSIL.

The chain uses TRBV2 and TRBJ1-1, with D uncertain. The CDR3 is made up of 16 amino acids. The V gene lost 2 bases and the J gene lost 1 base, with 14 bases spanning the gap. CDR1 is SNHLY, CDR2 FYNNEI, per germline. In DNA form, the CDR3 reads TGTGCCAGCAGTGAAAGCCCAAACAATGGGAACACTGAAGCTTTCTTT. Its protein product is CASSESPNNGNTEAFF.

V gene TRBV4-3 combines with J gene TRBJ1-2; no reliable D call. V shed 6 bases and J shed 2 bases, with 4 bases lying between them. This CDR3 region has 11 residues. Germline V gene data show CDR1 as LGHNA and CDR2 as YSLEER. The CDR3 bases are TGCGCCAGCAGGGGGAACTATGGCTACACCTTC. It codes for CASRGNYGYTF.

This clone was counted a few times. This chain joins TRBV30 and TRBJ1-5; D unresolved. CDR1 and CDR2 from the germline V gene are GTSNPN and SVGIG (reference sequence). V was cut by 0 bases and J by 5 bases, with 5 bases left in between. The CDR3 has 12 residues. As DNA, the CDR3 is TGTGCCTGGAGTGTAAGTGATCAGCCCCAGCATTTT. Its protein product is CAWSVSDQPQHF.

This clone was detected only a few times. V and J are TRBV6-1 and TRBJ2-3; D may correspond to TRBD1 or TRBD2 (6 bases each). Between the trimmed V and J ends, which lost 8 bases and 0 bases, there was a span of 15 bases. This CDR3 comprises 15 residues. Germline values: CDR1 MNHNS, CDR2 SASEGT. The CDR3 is CASGRGGPSTDTQYF. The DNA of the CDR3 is TGTGCCAGCGGTCGTGGGGGGCCTAGCACAGATACGCAGTATTTT.

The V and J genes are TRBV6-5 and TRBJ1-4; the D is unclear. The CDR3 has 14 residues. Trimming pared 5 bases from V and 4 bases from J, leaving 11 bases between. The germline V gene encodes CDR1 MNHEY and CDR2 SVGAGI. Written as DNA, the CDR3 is TGTGCCAGCAGTCCAGTGGGGTATAATGAAAAACTGTTTTTT. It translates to CASSPVGYNEKLFF.

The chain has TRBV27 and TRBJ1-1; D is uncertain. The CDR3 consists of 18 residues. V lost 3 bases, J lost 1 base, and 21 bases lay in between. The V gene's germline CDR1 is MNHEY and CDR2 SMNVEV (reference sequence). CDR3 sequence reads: CASSFRWAPALRNTEAFF. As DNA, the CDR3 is TGTGCCAGCAGTTTCCGATGGGCCCCAGCTCTCCGGAACACTGAAGCTTTCTTT.

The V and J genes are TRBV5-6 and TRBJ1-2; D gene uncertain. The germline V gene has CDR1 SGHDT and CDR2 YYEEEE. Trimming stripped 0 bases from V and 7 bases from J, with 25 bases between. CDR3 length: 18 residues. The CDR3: CASSLAQIRLDVSAGYTF. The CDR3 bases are TGTGCCAGCAGCTTGGCCCAAATAAGGTTGGATGTTTCGGCTGGCTACACCTTC. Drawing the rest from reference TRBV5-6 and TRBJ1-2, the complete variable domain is DAGVTQSPTHLIKTRGQQVTLRCSPKSGHDTVSWYQQALGQGPQFIFQYYEEEERQRGNFPDRFSGHQFPNYSSELNVNALLLGDSALYLCASSLAQIRLDVSAGYTFGSGTRLTVV.

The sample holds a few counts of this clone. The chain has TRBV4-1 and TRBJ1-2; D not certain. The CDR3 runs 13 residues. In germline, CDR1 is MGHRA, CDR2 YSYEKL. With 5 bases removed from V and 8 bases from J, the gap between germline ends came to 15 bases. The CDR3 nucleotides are TGCGCCAGCAGCTCACTGGGGTTAGGAGGCTACACCTTC. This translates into CASSSLGLGGYTF.

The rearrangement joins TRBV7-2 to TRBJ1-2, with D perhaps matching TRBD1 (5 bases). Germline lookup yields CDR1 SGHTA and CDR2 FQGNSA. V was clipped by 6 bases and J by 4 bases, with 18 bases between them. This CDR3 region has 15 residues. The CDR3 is CASRLQETDPYGYTF. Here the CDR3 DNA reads TGTGCCAGCAGATTACAGGAAACCGACCCCTATGGCTACACCTTC.